This T cell receptor beta chain was observed in a study of neoadjuvant anti-PD-1 for oral cavity cancer. Clones were read by immunoSEQ multiplex PCR, and TCRdb kept only the in-frame ones, dropping some. The table lists 15,000 to 20,000 clones, around two thirds of them singletons, with approximately 2.4% in the top ten. Patients had HPV-negative, locally advanced oral cavity squamous cell carcinoma. This CDR3 comprises 16 residues. Unmatched junction bases numbered 8, after V lost 4 bases and J lost 6 bases. The germline V gene has CDR1 SGHVS and CDR2 FNYEAQ. The clonotype comes from a person between 40 and 85 years old with oral cavity squamous cell carcinoma. The chain recombines TRBV7-6 with TRBJ2-3, with 12 bases matching TRBD2. The sample was PBMCs, taken before nivolumab (anti-PD-1) treatment. The DNA of the CDR3 is TGTGCCAGCAGCTCCATGACTAGCGGGGGCCGGGATACGCAGTATTTT. Encoded protein: CASSSMTSGGRDTQYF.